This TCR beta chain was retrieved from a study of somatic mutations in cytotoxic T cells in rheumatoid arthritis. In the study overall: Flow sorting of some V beta antibody-stained T cells reached nearly 100% purity, with V beta1+ cells also TCRB-sequenced.

From germline, CDR1 is SGHAT and CDR2 FQNNGV. V was clipped by 3 bases and J by 5 bases, with 17 bases between them. CDR3 length equals 16 residues. Generated by immunoSEQ multiplex PCR, the TCRdb table keeps only in-frame clones and is missing some. The sample shows 15,000 or so clones, about four fifths of them seen only once. The genes are TRBV11-2 and TRBJ2-1, with D perhaps matching TRBD2 (5 bases). The clonotype was recovered from a woman aged 45-59 years with rheumatoid arthritis. Sequencing was carried out using CD8+ T cells sorted from blood. The CDR3 sequence is CASSFTDGLDNNEQFF. CDR3 nucleotide sequence: TGTGCCAGCAGCTTTACCGACGGACTCGATAACAATGAGCAGTTCTTC.